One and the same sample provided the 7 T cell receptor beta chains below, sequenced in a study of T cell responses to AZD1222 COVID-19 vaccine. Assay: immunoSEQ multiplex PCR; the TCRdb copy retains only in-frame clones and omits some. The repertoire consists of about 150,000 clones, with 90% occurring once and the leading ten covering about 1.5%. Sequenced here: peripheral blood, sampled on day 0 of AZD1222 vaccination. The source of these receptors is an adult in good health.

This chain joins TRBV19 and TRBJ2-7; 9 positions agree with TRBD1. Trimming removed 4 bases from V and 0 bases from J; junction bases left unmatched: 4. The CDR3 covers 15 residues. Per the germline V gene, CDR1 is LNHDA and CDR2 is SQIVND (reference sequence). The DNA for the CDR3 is TGTGCCAGTAGTAGAGGACAGGGGCCCTCCTACGAGCAGTACTTC. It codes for CASSRGQGPSYEQYF.

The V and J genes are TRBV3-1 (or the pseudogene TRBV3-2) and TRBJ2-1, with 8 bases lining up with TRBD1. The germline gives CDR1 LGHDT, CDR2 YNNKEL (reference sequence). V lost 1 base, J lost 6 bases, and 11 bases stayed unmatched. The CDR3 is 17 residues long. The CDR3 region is CASSQVLRQGASNEQFF. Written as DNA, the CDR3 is TGTGCCAGCAGCCAAGTGTTACGGCAGGGGGCTTCCAATGAGCAGTTCTTC.

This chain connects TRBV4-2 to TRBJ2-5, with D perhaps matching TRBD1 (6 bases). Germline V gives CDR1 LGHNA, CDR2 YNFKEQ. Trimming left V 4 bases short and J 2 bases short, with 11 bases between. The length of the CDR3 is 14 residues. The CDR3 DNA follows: TGTGCCAGCAGCCTCGACAGGAAGCAAGAGACCCAGTACTTC. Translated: CASSLDRKQETQYF.

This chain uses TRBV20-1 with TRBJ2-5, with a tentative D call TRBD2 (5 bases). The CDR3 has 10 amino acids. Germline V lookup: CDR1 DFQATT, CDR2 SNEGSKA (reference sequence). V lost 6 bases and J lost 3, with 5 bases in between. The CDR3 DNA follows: TGCAGTGCGAGGGAAGAGACCCAGTACTTC. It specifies CSAREETQYF.

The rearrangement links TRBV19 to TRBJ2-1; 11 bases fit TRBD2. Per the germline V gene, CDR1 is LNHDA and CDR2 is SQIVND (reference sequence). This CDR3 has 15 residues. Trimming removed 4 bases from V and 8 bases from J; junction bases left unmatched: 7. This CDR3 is CASSTRLAGLDEQFF. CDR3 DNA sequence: TGTGCCAGTAGTACCCGACTAGCGGGGCTGGATGAGCAGTTCTTC.

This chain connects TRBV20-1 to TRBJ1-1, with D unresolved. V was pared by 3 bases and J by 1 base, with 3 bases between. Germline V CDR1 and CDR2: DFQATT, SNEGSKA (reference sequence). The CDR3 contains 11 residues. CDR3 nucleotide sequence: TGCAGTGCTAGTAGGAACACTGAAGCTTTCTTT. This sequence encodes CSASRNTEAFF.

The CDR3 DNA reads TGTGCCATCGGGAACCCCGACACCGATGGCTACACCTTC. Translating gives CAIGNPDTDGYTF. The V call is TRBV10-3, the J call TRBJ1-2; D is unclear. V gave up 8 bases and J gave up 6 bases, with 16 bases separating them. CDR1 and CDR2 (germline): ENHRY, SYGVKD. The CDR3 spans 13 residues.